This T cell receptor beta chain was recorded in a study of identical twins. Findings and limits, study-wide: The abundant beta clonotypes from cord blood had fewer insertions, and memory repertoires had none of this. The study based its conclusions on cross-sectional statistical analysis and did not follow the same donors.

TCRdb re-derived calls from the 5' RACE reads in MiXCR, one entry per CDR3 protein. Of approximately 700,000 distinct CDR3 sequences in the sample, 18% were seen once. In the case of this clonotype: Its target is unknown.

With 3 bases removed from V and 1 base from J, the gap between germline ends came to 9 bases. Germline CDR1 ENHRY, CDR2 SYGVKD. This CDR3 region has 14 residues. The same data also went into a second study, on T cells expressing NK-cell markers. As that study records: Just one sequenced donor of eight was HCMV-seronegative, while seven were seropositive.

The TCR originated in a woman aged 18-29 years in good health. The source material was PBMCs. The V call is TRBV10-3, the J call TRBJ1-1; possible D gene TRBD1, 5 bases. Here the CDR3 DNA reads TGTGCCATCAGTGAACAGACAGCGAACACTGAAGCTTTCTTT. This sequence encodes CAISEQTANTEAFF.